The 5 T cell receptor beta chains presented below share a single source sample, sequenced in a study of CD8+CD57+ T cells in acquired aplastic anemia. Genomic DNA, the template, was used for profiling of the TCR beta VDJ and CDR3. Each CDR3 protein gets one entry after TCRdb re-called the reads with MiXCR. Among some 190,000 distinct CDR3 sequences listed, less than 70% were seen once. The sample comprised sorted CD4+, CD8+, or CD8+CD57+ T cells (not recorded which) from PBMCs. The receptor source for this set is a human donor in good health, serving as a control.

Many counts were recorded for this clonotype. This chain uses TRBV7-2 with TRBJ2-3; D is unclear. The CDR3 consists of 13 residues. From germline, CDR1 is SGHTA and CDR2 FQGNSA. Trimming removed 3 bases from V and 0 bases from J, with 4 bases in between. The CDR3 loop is CASSFPSTDTQYF. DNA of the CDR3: TGTGCCAGCAGCTTCCCTAGCACAGATACGCAGTATTTT. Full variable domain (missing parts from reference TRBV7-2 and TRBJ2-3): GAGVSQSPSNKVTEKGKDVELRCDPISGHTALYWYRQSLGQGLEFLIYFQGNSAPDKSGLPSDRFSAERTGGSVSTLTIQRTQQEDSAVYLCASSFPSTDTQYFGPGTRLTVL.

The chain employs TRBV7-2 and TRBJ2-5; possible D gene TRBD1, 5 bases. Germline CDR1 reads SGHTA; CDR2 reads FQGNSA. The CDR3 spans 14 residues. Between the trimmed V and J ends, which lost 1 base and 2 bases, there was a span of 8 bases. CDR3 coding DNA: TGTGCCAGCAGCTTAGTTAGGGGACAAGAGACCCAGTACTTC. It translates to CASSLVRGQETQYF. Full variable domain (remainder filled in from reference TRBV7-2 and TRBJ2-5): GAGVSQSPSNKVTEKGKDVELRCDPISGHTALYWYRQSLGQGLEFLIYFQGNSAPDKSGLPSDRFSAERTGGSVSTLTIQRTQQEDSAVYLCASSLVRGQETQYFGPGTRLLVL.

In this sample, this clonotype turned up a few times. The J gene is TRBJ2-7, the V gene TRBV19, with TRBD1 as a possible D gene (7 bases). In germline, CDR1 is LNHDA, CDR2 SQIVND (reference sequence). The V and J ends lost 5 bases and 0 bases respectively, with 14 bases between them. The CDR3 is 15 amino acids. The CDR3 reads CASSFGGTASYEQYF. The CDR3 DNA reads TGTGCCAGTAGTTTTGGGGGGACAGCCTCCTACGAGCAGTACTTC.

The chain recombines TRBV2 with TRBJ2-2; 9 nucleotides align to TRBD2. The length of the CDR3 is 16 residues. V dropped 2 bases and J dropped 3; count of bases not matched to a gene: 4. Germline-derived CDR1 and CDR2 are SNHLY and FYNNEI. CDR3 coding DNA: TGTGCCAGCAGTGAACTAGCGGGATCGCACACCGGGGAGCTGTTTTTT. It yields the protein CASSELAGSHTGELFF.

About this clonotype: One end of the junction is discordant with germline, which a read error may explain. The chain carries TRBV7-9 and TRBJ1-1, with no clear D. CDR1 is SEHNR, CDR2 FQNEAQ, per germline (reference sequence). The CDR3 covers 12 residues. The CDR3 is CASSIEYTGAFF. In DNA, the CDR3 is TGTGCCAGCAGTATTGAGTACACTGGAGCTTTCTTT.